The rows below give T cell receptor beta chains drawn from one sample of a study of T cell repertoires and Cas9 in healthy adults. The method was immunoSEQ multiplex PCR; TCRdb's version includes in-frame clones alone and lacks a portion of them. The sample shows about 22,000 clones, 91% of them seen only once. The source material was CD4+ effector T cells (CD127+, CD25-, CD137-, CD154-) from PBMCs; culture status not recorded. The receptors come from a human donor in good health. Both conserved end residues are part of each CDR3. The order of the fields is CDR3 DNA, CDR3 protein, J gene, V gene, D gene, clone size. A D gene is named only where the DNA matches it firmly. The size of a clone is reported for some rows only, either as once, few or many, or as a class for expanded clones.

DNA: TGTGCCAGCAGCCAAGGGAGTAGCGGGAGGCTGGAGACCCAGTACTTC
CDR3: CASSQGSSGRLETQYF
J: TRBJ2-5
V: TRBV4-2
D: TRBD2
size: .

DNA: TGTGCCAGCAGTTTATCGATCCCCGGGCCAGCGAACACAGATACGCAGTATTTT
CDR3: CASSLSIPGPANTDTQYF
J: TRBJ2-3
V: TRBV27
D: .
size: .

DNA: TGTGCCAGCTCACCACAGGCGGTACTGGGCAGGGGAGAGATCTACGAGCAGTACTTC
CDR3: CASSPQAVLGRGEIYEQYF
J: TRBJ2-7
V: TRBV18
D: .
size: .

DNA: TGTGCCAGCAGCCCGAAGGACAGTTACACCAGGTTTTGGGTGTCCTACGAGCAGTACTTC
CDR3: CASSPKDSYTRFWVSYEQYF
J: TRBJ2-7
V: TRBV7-6
D: .
size: .

DNA: TGTGCCAGCAGCTCCGGGGGTAACTATGGCTACACCTTC
CDR3: CASSSGGNYGYTF
J: TRBJ1-2
V: TRBV5-6
D: .
size: .

DNA: TGTGCCAGCAGCTTAGGTCCAGTTAGTGAAAAACTGTTTTTT
CDR3: CASSLGPVSEKLFF
J: TRBJ1-4
V: TRBV11-2
D: .
size: .

DNA: TGTGCCAGCATCCGGGATACATCGGGAACTGAAGCTTTCTTT
CDR3: CASIRDTSGTEAFF
J: TRBJ1-1
V: TRBV6-5
D: .
size: .

DNA: TGTGCCAGCTCACCCCCCGGGGGGTCGTTCCTAACGTCGGCCCAGCATTTT
CDR3: CASSPPGGSFLTSAQHF
J: TRBJ1-5
V: TRBV18
D: .
size: .

DNA: TGTGCCAGCTCATCCGGGGCCAGGTTGGTTGAAAAACTGTTTTTT
CDR3: CASSSGARLVEKLFF
J: TRBJ1-4
V: TRBV18
D: .
size: .

DNA: TGTGCCAGCTCACCGGGGAATAGCAATCAGCCCCAGCATTTT
CDR3: CASSPGNSNQPQHF
J: TRBJ1-5
V: TRBV18
D: .
size: .

DNA: TGTGCCAGCCACGGCGGGGCGGACATGAACACTGAAGCTTTCTTT
CDR3: CASHGGADMNTEAFF
J: TRBJ1-1
V: TRBV28
D: .
size: .

DNA: TGTGCCAGCAGTTACTCGGGGACAGGGTACGAGCAGTACTTC
CDR3: CASSYSGTGYEQYF
J: TRBJ2-7
V: TRBV6-5
D: TRBD1
size: .

DNA: TGCGCCAGCAGCTTCACGCCGGGCCAGTTGGAGACCCAGTACTTC
CDR3: CASSFTPGQLETQYF
J: TRBJ2-5
V: TRBV4-1
D: .
size: .

DNA: TGCGCCAGCAGCTTGGAAGATTTTAATAATTCACCCCTCCACTTT
CDR3: CASSLEDFNNSPLHF
J: TRBJ1-6
V: TRBV5-1
D: .
size: .

DNA: TGTGCCAGTAGTGTAACAGGGTGGGATGAAGCTTTCTTT
CDR3: CASSVTGWDEAFF
J: TRBJ1-1
V: TRBV19
D: .
size: .

DNA: TGTGCCAGCAGTTTACGGTATTTGACGGGACTAGCGGGAGGGCGAGAGACCCAGTACTTC
CDR3: CASSLRYLTGLAGGRETQYF
J: TRBJ2-5
V: TRBV27
D: TRBD2
size: .

DNA: TGTGCCAGCAGTTTGTCGGCAGGGTCTAGTTCACCCCTCCACTTT
CDR3: CASSLSAGSSSPLHF
J: TRBJ1-6
V: TRBV27
D: .
size: once

DNA: TGTGCCAGCAGCCAAGATTGGGTTGGAGATACGCAGTATTTT
CDR3: CASSQDWVGDTQYF
J: TRBJ2-3
V: TRBV14
D: .
size: .

DNA: TGTGCCAGTAGTATAGGGGACAGGGGAAAATACGAGCAGTACTTC
CDR3: CASSIGDRGKYEQYF
J: TRBJ2-7
V: TRBV19
D: TRBD1
size: .

DNA: TGTGCCAGCAGTTTCCGGAGGGGGGGAGGCTACACCTTC
CDR3: CASSFRRGGGYTF
J: TRBJ1-2
V: TRBV27
D: .
size: .

DNA: TGTGCCACCAGCAGAGATATCTCCCCTCGGGAGGGTGGCTACACCTTC
CDR3: CATSRDISPREGGYTF
J: TRBJ1-2
V: TRBV15
D: .
size: .

DNA: TGTGCCAGCAGCGGGGGACTAGCCTACGAGCAGTACTTC
CDR3: CASSGGLAYEQYF
J: TRBJ2-7
V: TRBV6-5
D: TRBD2
size: .

DNA: TGTGCCAGCAGTTACTCGAGATCGGGGAAAGAGACCCAGTACTTC
CDR3: CASSYSRSGKETQYF
J: TRBJ2-5
V: TRBV6-5
D: .
size: .